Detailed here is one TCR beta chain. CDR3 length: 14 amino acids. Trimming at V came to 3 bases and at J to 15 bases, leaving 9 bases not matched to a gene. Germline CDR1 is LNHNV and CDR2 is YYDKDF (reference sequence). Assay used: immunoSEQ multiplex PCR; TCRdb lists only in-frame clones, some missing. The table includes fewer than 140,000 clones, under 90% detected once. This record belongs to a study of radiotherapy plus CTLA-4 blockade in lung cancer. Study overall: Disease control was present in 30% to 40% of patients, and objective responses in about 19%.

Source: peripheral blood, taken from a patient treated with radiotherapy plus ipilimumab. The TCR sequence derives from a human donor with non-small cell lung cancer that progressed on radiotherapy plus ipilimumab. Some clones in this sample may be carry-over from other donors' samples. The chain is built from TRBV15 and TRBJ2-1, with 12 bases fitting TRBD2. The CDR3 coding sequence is TGTGCCACCAGCAGGGCCGGGACTAGCGGGTCGGGGTTCTTC. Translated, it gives CATSRAGTSGSGFF.